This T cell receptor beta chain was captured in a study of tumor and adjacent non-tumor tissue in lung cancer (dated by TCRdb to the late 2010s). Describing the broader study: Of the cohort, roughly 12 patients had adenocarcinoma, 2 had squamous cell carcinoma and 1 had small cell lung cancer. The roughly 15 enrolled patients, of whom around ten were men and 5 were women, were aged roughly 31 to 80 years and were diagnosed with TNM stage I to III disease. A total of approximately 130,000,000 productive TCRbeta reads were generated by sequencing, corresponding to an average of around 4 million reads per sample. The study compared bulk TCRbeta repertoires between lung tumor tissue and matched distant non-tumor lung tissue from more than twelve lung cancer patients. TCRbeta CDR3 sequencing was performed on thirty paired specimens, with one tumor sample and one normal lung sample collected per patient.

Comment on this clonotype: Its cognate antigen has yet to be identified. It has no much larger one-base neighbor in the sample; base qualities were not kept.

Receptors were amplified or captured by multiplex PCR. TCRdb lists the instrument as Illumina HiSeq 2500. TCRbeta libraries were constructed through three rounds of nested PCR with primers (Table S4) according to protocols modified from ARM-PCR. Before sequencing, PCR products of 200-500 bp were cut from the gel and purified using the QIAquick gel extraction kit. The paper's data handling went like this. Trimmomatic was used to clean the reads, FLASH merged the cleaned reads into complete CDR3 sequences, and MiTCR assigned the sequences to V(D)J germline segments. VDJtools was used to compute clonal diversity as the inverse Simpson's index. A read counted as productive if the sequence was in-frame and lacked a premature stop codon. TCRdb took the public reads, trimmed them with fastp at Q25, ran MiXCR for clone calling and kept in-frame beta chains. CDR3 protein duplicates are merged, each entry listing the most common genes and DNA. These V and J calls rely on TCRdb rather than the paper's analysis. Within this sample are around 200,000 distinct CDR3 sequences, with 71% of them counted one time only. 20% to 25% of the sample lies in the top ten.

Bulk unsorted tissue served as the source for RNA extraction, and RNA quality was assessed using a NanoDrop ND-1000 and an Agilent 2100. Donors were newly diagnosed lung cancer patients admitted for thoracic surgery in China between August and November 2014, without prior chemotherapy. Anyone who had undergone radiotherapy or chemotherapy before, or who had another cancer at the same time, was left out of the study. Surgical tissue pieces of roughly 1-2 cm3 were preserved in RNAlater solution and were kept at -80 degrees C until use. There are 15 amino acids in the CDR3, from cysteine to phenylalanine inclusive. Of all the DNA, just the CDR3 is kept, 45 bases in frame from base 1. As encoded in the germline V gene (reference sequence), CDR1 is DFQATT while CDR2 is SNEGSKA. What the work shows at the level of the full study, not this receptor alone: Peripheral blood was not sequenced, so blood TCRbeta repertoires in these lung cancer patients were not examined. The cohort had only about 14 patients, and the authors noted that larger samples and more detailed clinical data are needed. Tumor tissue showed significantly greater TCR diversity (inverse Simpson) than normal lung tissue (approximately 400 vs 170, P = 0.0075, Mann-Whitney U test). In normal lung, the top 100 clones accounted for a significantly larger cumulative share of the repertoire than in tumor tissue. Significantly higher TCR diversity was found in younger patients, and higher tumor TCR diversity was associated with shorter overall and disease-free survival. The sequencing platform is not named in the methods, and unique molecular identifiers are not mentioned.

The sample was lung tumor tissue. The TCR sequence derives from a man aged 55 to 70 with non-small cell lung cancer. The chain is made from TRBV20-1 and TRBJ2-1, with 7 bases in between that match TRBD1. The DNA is TGCAGCGTTAGCGAATTCAGGGGGACCACCACTGAGCAGTTCTTC. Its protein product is CSVSEFRGTTTEQFF.